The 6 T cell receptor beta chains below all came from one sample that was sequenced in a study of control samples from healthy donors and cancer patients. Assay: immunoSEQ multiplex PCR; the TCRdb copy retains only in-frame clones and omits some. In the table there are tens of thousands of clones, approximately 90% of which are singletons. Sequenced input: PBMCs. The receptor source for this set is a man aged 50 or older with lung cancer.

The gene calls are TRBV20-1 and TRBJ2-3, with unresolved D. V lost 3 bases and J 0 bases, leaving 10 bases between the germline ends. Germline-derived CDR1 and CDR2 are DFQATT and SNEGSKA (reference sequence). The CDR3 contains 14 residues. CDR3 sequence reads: CSASLGPSTDTQYF. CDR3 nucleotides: TGCAGTGCTAGTTTGGGCCCAAGCACAGATACGCAGTATTTT.

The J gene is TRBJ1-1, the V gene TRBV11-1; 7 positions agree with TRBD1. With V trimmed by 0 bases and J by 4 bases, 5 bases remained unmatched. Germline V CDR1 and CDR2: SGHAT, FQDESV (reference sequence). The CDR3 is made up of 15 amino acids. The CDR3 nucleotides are TGTGCCAGCAGCTTAGCTCTGGCAGGGGGCACTGAAGCTTTCTTT. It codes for CASSLALAGGTEAFF.

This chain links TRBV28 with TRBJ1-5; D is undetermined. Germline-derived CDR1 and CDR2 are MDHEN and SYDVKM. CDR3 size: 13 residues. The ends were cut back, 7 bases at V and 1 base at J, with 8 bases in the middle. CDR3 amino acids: CASTWVSNQPQHF. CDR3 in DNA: TGTGCCAGCACGTGGGTGAGCAATCAGCCCCAGCATTTT.

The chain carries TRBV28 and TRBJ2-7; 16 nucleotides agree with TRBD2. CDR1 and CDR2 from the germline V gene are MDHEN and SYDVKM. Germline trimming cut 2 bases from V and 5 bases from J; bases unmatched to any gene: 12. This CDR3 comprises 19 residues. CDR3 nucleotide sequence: TGTGCCAGCAGTTTAAACTCCCCGGGACTAGCGGGGGGGTCTGACGAGCAGTACTTC. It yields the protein CASSLNSPGLAGGSDEQYF.

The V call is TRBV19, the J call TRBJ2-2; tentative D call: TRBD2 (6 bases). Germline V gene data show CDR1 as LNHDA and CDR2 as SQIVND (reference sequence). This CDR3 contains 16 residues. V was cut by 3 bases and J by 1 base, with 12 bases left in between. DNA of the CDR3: TGTGCCAGTAGTATCAACGGGAGAGAGAACACCGGGGAGCTGTTTTTT. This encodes CASSINGRENTGELFF.

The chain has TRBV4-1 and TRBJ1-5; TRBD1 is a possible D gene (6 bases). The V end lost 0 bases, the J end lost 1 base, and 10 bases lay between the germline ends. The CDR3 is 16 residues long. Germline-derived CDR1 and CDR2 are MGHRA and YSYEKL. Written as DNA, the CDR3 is TGCGCCAGCAGCCAAGACGGGGGGGCGAGCAATCAGCCCCAGCATTTT. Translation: CASSQDGGASNQPQHF.